This TCR beta chain was recorded in a study of glioma-infiltrating T cells. General study points: Non-neoplastic patients had below-expected tissue-blood divergence, while all gliomas exceeded expectation.

This clonotype has a single count. The antigen remains undetermined. This could be a read error, since a much larger clone is one nucleotide away. The V end lost 3 bases, the J end lost 5 bases, and 11 bases lay between the germline ends. This CDR3 is 14 amino acids long. CDR1 and CDR2 from the germline V gene are KGHSH and LQKENI. The iRepertoire nested amplicon-rescue multiplex PCR amplified TCR alpha and beta CDR3s from RNA. MiXCR was run by TCRdb on the multiplex PCR reads, yielding one entry per CDR3 protein. The sample carries tens of thousands of distinct CDR3 sequences, 40% recorded once. The TCR originated in a human donor with low-grade glioma or glioblastoma, undergoing nonglioma brain surgery, or in good health (not recorded which). The sequencing sample was made of glioma tissue, nonneoplastic brain tissue, or PBMCs (not recorded which). The V and J genes are TRBV18 and TRBJ2-1; D not resolved. As DNA, the CDR3 is TGTGCCAGCTCACCTGAAACGGCTAACAATGAGCAGTTCTTC. Encoded protein: CASSPETANNEQFF.